This T cell receptor (beta chain) stems from a study of identifying expanded T cells in peripheral blood. The study's findings and limits: Differentially abundant clones: 1 to 1.5 between replicates, 16.4 at two to three weeks, 19 to 20 at four. Across healthy donors, higher total template counts meant significantly greater roughly two-week count variance.

No infections or other immune events were documented during collection. This clone has just one count. The antigen remains undetermined. TCRdb's copy holds only in-frame clones and misses some; the assay was immunoSEQ multiplex PCR. The table lists approximately 63,000 clones, more than 75% of them singletons. The CDR3 has 15 residues. V was pared by 1 base and J by 6 bases, with 16 bases between. Germline V gene data show CDR1 as LGHNA and CDR2 as YNFKEQ. The source is a person aged 18 to 75 in good health. Sequencing was done on a sample of blood. The chain recombines TRBV4-2 with TRBJ2-7; D possibly uses TRBD1 or TRBD2 (5 bases each). The CDR3 DNA sequence: TGTGCCAGCAGCCAAGGTTCCGGGACCTCTGCCGAGCAGTACTTC. This translates into CASSQGSGTSAEQYF.